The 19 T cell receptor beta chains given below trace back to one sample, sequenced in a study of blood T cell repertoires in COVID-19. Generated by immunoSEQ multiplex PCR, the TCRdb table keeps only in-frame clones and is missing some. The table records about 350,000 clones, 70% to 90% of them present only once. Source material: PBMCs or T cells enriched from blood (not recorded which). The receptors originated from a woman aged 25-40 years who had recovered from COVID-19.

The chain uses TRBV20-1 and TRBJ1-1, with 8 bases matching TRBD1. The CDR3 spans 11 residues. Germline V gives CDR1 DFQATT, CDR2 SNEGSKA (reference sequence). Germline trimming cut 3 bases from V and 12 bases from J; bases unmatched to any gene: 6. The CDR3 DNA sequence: TGCAGTGCTAGGGGACAGGCGGGGACTTTCTTT. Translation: CSARGQAGTFF.

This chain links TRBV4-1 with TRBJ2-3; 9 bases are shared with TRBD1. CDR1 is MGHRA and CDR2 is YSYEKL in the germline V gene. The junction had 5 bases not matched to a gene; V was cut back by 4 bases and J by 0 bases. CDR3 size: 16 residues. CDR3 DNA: TGCGCCAGCAGCCCTGGGACAGGGACTAGCACAGATACGCAGTATTTT. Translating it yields CASSPGTGTSTDTQYF.

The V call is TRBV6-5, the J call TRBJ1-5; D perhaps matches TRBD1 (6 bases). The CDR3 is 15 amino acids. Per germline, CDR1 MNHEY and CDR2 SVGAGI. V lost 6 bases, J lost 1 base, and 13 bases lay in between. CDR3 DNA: TGTGCCAGCAGCCCCAGGGGCTGGAGCAATCAGCCCCAGCATTTT. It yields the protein CASSPRGWSNQPQHF.

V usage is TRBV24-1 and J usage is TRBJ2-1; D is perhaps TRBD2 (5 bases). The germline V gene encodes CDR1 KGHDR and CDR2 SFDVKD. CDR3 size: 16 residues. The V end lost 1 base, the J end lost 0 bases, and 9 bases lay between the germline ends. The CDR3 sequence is CATSDFRGSSYNEQFF. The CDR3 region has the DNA TGTGCCACCAGTGATTTCCGAGGGAGCTCCTACAATGAGCAGTTCTTC.

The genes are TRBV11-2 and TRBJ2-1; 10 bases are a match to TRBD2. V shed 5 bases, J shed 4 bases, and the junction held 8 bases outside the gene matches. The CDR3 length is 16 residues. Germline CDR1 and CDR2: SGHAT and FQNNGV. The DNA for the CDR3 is TGTGCCAGCAGCAAGCCAGGGACTAGCGTTTACAATGAGCAGTTCTTC. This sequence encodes CASSKPGTSVYNEQFF.

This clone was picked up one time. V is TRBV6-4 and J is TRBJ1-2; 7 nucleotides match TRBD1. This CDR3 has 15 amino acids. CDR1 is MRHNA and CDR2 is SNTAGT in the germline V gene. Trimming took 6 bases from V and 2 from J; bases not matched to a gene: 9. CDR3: CASRPTGTENYGYTF. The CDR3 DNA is TGTGCCAGCAGACCCACAGGGACAGAGAACTATGGCTACACCTTC.

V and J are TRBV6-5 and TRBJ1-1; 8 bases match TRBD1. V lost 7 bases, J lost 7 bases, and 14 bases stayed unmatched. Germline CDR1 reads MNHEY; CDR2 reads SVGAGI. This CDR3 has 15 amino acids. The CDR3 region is CASTPPGQVGGEAFF. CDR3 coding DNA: TGTGCCAGCACTCCTCCGGGACAGGTTGGGGGTGAAGCTTTCTTT.

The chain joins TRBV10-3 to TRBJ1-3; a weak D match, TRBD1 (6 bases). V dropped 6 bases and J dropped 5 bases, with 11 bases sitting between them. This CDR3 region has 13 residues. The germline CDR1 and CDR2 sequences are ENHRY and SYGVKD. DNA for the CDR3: TGTGCCATCAGGGGCCAGGGGCGAAACACCATATATTTT. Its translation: CAIRGQGRNTIYF.

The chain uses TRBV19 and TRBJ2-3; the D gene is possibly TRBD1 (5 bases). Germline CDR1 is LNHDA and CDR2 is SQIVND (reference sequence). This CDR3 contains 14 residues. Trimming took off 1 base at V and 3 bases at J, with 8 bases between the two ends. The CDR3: CASSIGTSTDTQYF. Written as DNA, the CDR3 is TGTGCCAGTAGTATAGGGACATCTACAGATACGCAGTATTTT.

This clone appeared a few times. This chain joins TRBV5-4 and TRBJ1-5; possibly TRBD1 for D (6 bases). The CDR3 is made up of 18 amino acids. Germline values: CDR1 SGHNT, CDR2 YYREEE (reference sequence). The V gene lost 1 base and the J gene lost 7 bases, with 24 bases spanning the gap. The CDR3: CASSLSLGTPSGNQPQHF. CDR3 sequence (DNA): TGTGCCAGCAGCTTGAGCCTCGGGACACCCAGTGGGAACCAGCCCCAGCATTTT.

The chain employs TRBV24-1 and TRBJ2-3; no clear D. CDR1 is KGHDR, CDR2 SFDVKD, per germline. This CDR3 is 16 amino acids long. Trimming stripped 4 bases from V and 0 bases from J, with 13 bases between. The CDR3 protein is CATSDGSFSSTDTQYF. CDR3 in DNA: TGTGCCACCAGTGACGGGTCTTTTTCTAGCACAGATACGCAGTATTTT.

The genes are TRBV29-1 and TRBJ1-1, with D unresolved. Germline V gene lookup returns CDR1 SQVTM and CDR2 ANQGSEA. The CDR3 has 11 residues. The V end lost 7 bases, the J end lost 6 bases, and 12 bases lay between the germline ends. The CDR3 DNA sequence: TGCAGCGCCGACAAGTTCCCTGAAGCTTTCTTT. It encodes CSADKFPEAFF.

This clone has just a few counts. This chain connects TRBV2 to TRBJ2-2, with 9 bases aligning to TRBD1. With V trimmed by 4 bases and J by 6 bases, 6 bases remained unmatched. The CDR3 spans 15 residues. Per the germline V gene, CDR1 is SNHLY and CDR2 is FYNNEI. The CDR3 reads CASSASRQGAGELFF. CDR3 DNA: TGTGCCAGCAGTGCTTCGAGACAGGGGGCCGGGGAGCTGTTTTTT.

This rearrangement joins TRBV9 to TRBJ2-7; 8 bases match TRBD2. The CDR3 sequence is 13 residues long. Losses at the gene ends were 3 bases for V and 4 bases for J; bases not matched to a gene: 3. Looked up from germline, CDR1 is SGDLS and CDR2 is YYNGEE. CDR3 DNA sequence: TGTGCCAGCAGCGGCGGGGGGAAGTACGAGCAGTACTTC. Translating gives CASSGGGKYEQYF.

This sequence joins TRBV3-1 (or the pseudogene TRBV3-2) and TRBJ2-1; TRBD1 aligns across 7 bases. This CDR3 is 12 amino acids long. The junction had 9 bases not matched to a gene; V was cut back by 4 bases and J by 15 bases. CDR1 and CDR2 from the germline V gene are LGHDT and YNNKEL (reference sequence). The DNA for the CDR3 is TGTGCCAGCAGCCTTACCACAGGGGCGACGTTCTTC. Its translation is CASSLTTGATFF.

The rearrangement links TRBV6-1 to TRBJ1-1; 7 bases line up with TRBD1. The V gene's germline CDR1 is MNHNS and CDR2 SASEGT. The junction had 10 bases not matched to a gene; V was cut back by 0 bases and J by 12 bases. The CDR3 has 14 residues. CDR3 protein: CASSEAVIQGSTFF. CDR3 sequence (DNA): TGTGCCAGCAGTGAAGCGGTGATACAGGGGTCGACTTTCTTT.

CDR3 sequence (DNA): TGTGCCAGTAGTATAGAGGGATTACCGGGACAGGGACAGCCCTTCCACTATGGCTACACCTTC. The encoded protein is CASSIEGLPGQGQPFHYGYTF. The rearrangement joins TRBV19 to TRBJ1-2; the match to TRBD1 covers 9 bases. Unmatched junction bases numbered 20, after V lost 0 bases and J lost 3 bases. CDR3 length equals 21 residues. Germline V CDR1 and CDR2: LNHDA, SQIVND (reference sequence).

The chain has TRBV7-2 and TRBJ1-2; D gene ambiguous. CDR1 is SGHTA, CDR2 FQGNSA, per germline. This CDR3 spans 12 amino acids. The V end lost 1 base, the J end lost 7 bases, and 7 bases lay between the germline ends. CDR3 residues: CASSLVGVGYTF. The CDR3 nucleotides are TGTGCCAGCAGCTTAGTCGGGGTTGGCTACACCTTC.

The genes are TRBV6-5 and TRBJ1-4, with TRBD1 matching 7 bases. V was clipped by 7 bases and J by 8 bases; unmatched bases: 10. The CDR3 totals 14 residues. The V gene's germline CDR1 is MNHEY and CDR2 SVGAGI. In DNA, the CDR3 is TGTGCCAGCAAAGGGGGCGCGGGTACGGAAAAACTGTTTTTT. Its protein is CASKGGAGTEKLFF.